Listed here are 16 T cell receptor beta chains from one sample, sequenced in a study of OX40 agonist ivuxolimab in advanced cancers. Clones were read by immunoSEQ multiplex PCR, and TCRdb kept only the in-frame ones, dropping some. The repertoire holds 80,000 to 95,000 clones, around 86% seen once, with roughly 2% in the top ten. The material sequenced was CD4+ or CD8+ T cells sorted from blood, taken in a trial of the OX40 agonist ivuxolimab. Every receptor here comes from an adult with an advanced solid tumor such as melanoma, head and neck, liver or kidney cancer.

V gene TRBV30 combines with J gene TRBJ2-3; possible D gene TRBD2, 7 bases. The germline V gene has CDR1 GTSNPN and CDR2 SVGIG (reference sequence). V lost 5 bases, J lost 1 base, and 10 bases lay in between. This CDR3 comprises 13 residues. The CDR3 DNA reads as TGTGCCTGGGAAGGGGGGGGCACAGATACGCAGTATTTT. This translates into CAWEGGGTDTQYF.

This rearrangement joins TRBV5-4 to TRBJ1-6, with no clear D. The V and J ends lost 0 bases and 10 bases respectively, with 11 bases between them. Germline lookup yields CDR1 SGHNT and CDR2 YYREEE (reference sequence). The CDR3 runs 14 residues. The CDR3 DNA is TGTGCCAGCAGCTTGGACGGGGTCGGCTCACCCCTCCACTTT. Translating gives CASSLDGVGSPLHF.

The rearrangement joins TRBV5-1 to TRBJ2-1; D is uncertain. Looked up from germline, CDR1 is SGHRS and CDR2 is YFSETQ. V was clipped by 5 bases and J by 1 base, with 7 bases between them. The CDR3 is made up of 13 amino acids. CDR3 sequence: CASSFWSYNEQFF. The CDR3 region has the DNA TGCGCCAGCAGTTTCTGGTCCTACAATGAGCAGTTCTTC.

J is TRBJ2-2 and V is TRBV27; 8 bases agree with TRBD1. Trimming took 5 bases from V and 4 from J; bases not matched to a gene: 12. The germline gives CDR1 MNHEY, CDR2 SMNVEV (reference sequence). The CDR3 covers 17 residues. The CDR3 sequence is CASSINRGWILTGELFF. In DNA, the CDR3 is TGTGCCAGCAGTATAAACAGGGGGTGGATTCTCACCGGGGAGCTGTTTTTT.

The chain is built from TRBV4-3 and TRBJ1-6, with D maybe TRBD1 (6 bases). The CDR3 covers 15 residues. Germline CDR1 LGHNA, CDR2 YSLEER. Trimming pared 0 bases from V and 7 bases from J, leaving 10 bases between. CDR3 sequence: CASSQENRENSPLHF. The CDR3 DNA sequence: TGCGCCAGCAGCCAAGAAAACAGGGAAAATTCACCCCTCCACTTT.

CDR3 nucleotide sequence: TGTGCCAGCAGAGACAGGGCAGGTGGGGCCAACGTCCTGACTTTC. As protein: CASRDRAGGANVLTF. The chain carries TRBV2 and TRBJ2-6; the match to TRBD1 covers 7 bases. Germline loops: CDR1 SNHLY, CDR2 FYNNEI. The CDR3 is 15 amino acids. V shed 6 bases and J 3 bases; nucleotides not matched to a gene: 5.

The chain links TRBV28 to TRBJ1-2; D gene ambiguous. The germline V gene has CDR1 MDHEN and CDR2 SYDVKM. The CDR3 spans 11 residues. Trimming removed 3 bases from V and 5 bases from J, with 4 bases in between. CDR3 sequence: CASSFLYGYTF. CDR3 sequence (DNA): TGTGCCAGCAGTTTTCTTTATGGCTACACCTTC.

This clone was detected only once. The chain couples TRBV29-1 to TRBJ2-6; D uncertain. V shed 4 bases and J shed 4 bases, with 2 bases lying between them. The CDR3 sequence is 11 residues long. Germline CDR1 SQVTM, CDR2 ANQGSEA. The CDR3 nucleotides read TGCAGCGTTGCCGGGGCCAACGTCCTGACTTTC. Protein: CSVAGANVLTF.

This clone turned up a few times. V is TRBV4-3 and J is TRBJ1-6; possible D gene TRBD1, 6 bases. The germline CDR1 and CDR2 sequences are LGHNA and YSLEER. The V gene lost 0 bases and the J gene lost 9 bases, with 15 bases spanning the gap. There are 16 residues in the CDR3. The CDR3 sequence: CASSQERGGRSSPLHF. CDR3 bases: TGCGCCAGCAGCCAAGAACGTGGGGGGCGAAGTTCACCCCTCCACTTT.

The V call is TRBV10-1, the J call TRBJ2-3, with TRBD2 as a possible D gene (6 bases). CDR3 size: 15 residues. V lost 5 bases and J lost 0, with 12 bases in between. Germline V gives CDR1 WNHNN, CDR2 SYGVQD (reference sequence). This CDR3 reads CASSWDSGSTDTQYF. CDR3 DNA: TGCGCCAGCAGTTGGGACTCCGGTAGCACAGATACGCAGTATTTT.

Only one count was recorded for this clone. This rearrangement joins TRBV5-1 to TRBJ2-3; the D gene is possibly TRBD1 (5 bases). The CDR3 length is 16 residues. Germline lookup yields CDR1 SGHRS and CDR2 YFSETQ. Deletions cut 0 bases from V and 3 bases from J, with 14 bases between. The CDR3 protein is CASSLESIGDTDTQYF. CDR3 bases: TGCGCCAGCAGCTTGGAATCTATAGGGGATACAGATACGCAGTATTTT.

The count of this clone is one. The chain combines TRBV9 with TRBJ2-2, with D perhaps matching TRBD2 (7 bases). V lost 0 bases, J lost 5 bases, and 32 bases lay in between. Germline V gene data show CDR1 as SGDLS and CDR2 as YYNGEE. CDR3 length: 22 amino acids. This CDR3 reads CASSVEGPRTRVGHRDTGELFF. CDR3 in DNA: TGTGCCAGCAGCGTAGAGGGACCTAGGACTAGGGTGGGACACCGGGATACCGGGGAGCTGTTTTTT.

This sequence joins TRBV10-1 and TRBJ1-2; TRBD1 matches 8 bases. Germline lookup yields CDR1 WNHNN and CDR2 SYGVQD (reference sequence). Trimming at V came to 0 bases and at J to 3 bases, leaving 9 bases not matched to a gene. This CDR3 has 17 amino acids. The CDR3 sequence: CASSESVGQGADYGYTF. The CDR3 DNA follows: TGCGCCAGCAGTGAGTCAGTTGGGCAGGGGGCTGACTATGGCTACACCTTC.

The chain is built from TRBV18 and TRBJ1-1; D call uncertain. Germline lookup yields CDR1 KGHSH and CDR2 LQKENI. The CDR3 extends over 16 amino acids. Trimming pared 1 base from V and 4 bases from J, leaving 16 bases between. CDR3 in amino acids: CASSPRVAESGTEAFF. Written as DNA, the CDR3 is TGTGCCAGCTCACCACGGGTGGCAGAATCAGGCACTGAAGCTTTCTTT.

This clone came up a few times. In the same sample, other DNA sequences code for this CDR3. The V call is TRBV5-1, the J call TRBJ1-3; D unclear. CDR3 length: 14 amino acids. Germline CDR1 SGHRS, CDR2 YFSETQ. Trimming stripped 1 base from V and 0 bases from J, with 5 bases between. CDR3 amino acids: CASSLTSSGNTIYF. The CDR3 DNA sequence: TGCGCCAGCAGCTTGACGAGCTCTGGAAACACCATATATTTT.

The chain employs TRBV27 and TRBJ2-5, with D hard to call. The CDR3 runs 14 residues. Germline values: CDR1 MNHEY, CDR2 SMNVEV (reference sequence). V was cut by 4 bases and J by 1 base, with 10 bases left in between. The CDR3 sequence: CASSSHGVQETQYF. DNA for the CDR3: TGTGCCAGCAGTTCCCATGGGGTCCAAGAGACCCAGTACTTC.